The present TCR beta chain was sequenced within a study of shared clonotypes between healthy human individuals. Each of the donors was a healthy adult who was HIV-negative and had not had a recent acute infection or vaccination. This clone was detected only a few times. The CDR3 contains 12 residues. Germline V gene data show CDR1 as SEHNR and CDR2 as FQNEAQ (reference sequence). V dropped 5 bases and J dropped 5 bases, with 10 bases sitting between them. Clones were sequenced by immunoSEQ multiplex PCR, and TCRdb holds only the in-frame ones, with some missing. This table holds roughly 480,000 clones, roughly 85% found once.

Sample: PBMCs. The V and J genes are TRBV7-9 and TRBJ2-7, with D unclear. The clonotype originates from a woman between 35 and 50 years old in good health. Some clones in this sample may be carry-over from other donors' samples. This CDR3 is CASSRTSNEQYF. CDR3 coding DNA: TGTGCCAGCAGCCGCACATCAAACGAGCAGTACTTC.